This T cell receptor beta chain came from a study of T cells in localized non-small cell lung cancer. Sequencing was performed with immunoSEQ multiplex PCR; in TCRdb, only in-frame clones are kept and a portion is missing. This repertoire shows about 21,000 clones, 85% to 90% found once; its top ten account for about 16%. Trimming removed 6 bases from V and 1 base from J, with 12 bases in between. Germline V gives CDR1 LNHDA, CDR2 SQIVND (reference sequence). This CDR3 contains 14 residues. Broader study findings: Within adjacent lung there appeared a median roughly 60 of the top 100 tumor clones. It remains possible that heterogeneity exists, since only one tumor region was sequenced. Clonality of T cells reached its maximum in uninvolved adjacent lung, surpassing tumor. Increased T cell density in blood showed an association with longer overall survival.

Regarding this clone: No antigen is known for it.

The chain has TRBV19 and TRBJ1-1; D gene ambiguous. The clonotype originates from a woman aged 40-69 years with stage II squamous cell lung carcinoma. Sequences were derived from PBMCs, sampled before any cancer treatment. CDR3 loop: CASRNTLRNTEAFF. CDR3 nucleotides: TGTGCCAGTAGGAATACTCTCCGGAACACTGAAGCTTTCTTT.